Each of the 3 T cell receptor beta chains below was sequenced from the same sample in a study of T cell responses to AZD1222 COVID-19 vaccine. Here immunoSEQ multiplex PCR was the method, and the copy in TCRdb shows in-frame clones only, minus some. Among more than 150,000 clones listed, roughly 91% were seen once. Sequenced here: peripheral blood, sampled 28 days after the second AZD1222 dose. These receptors all come from an adult who received the AZD1222 COVID-19 vaccine.

The chain couples TRBV14 to TRBJ2-7, with D perhaps TRBD2 (6 bases). The germline V gene encodes CDR1 SGHDN and CDR2 FVKESK. V was shortened by 3 bases and J by 3 bases, with 24 bases between the two germline ends. The CDR3 covers 18 residues. The CDR3 DNA sequence: TGTGCCAGCAGCCAGGGCCGGTGGATACGGGGGAACGACTACGAGCAGTACTTC. Translating gives CASSQGRWIRGNDYEQYF.

The chain is built from TRBV6-5 and TRBJ1-2; 8 bases map to TRBD1. Per germline, CDR1 MNHEY and CDR2 SVGAGI. The CDR3 is made up of 12 amino acids. V lost 6 bases and J lost 8; bases outside the gene matches: 5. The CDR3 nucleotides read TGTGCCAGCAGGGACAGGGTCGGCGGCTACACCTTC. This sequence encodes CASRDRVGGYTF.

Here the CDR3 reads CASSPGAGGGEQYF. The CDR3 DNA is TGTGCCAGCAGCCCAGGGGCGGGAGGGGGAGAGCAGTACTTC. This chain joins TRBV9 and TRBJ2-7; 9 bases line up with TRBD2. The CDR3 runs 14 residues. The V segment lost 4 bases and the J segment 7 bases; nucleotides outside the gene matches: 9. CDR1 and CDR2 (germline): SGDLS, YYNGEE.